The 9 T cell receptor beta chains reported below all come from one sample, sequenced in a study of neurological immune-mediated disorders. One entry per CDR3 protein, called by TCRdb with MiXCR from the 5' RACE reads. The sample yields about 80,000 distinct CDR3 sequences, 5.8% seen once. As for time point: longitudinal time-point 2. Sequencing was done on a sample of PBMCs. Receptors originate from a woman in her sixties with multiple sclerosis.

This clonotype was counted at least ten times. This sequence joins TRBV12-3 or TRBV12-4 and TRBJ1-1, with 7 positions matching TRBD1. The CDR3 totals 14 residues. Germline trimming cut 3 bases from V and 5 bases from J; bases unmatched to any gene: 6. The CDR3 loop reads CASSFSQGRTEAFF. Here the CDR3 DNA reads TGTGCCAGCAGTTTTTCACAGGGGCGAACTGAAGCTTTCTTT.

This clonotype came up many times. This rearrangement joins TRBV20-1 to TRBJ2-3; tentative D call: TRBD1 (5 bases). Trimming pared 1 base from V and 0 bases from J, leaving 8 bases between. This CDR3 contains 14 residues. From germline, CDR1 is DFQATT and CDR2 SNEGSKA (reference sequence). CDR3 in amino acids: CSARVDSSTDTQYF. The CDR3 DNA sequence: TGCAGTGCTAGAGTTGACAGTAGCACAGATACGCAGTATTTT.

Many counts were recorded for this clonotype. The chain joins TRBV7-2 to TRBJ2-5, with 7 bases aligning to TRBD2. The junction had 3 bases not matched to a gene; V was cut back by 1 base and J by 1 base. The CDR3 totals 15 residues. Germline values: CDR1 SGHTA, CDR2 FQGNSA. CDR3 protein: CASSLGAGTQETQYF. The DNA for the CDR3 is TGTGCCAGCAGCTTAGGAGCGGGGACCCAAGAGACCCAGTACTTC.

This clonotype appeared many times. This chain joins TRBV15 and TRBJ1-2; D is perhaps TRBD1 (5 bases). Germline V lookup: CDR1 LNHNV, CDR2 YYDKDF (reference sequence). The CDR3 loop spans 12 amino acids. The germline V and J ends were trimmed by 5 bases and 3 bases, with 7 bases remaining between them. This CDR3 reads CATSGTDYGYTF. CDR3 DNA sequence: TGTGCCACCAGCGGGACCGACTATGGCTACACCTTC.

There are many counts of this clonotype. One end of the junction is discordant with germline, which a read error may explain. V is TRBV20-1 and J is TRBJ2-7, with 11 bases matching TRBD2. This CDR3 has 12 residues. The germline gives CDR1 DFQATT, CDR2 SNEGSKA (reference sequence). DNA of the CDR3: TGCAGTGCTTTACTAGCGGGGGAGCCACCCCACTTC. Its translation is CSALLAGEPPHF.

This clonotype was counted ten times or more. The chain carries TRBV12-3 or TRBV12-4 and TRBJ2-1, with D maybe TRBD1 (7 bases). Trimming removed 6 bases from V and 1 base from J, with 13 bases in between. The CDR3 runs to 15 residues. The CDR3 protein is CASSPQGGSYNEQFF. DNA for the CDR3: TGTGCCAGCAGCCCTCAGGGGGGTTCCTACAATGAGCAGTTCTTC.

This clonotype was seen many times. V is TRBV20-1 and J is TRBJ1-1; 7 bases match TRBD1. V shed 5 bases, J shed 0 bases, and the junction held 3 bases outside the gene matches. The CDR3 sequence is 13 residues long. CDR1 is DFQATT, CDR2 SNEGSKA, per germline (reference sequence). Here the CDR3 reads CSAGGQLNTEAFF. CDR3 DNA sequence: TGCAGTGCTGGGGGACAGTTGAACACTGAAGCTTTCTTT.

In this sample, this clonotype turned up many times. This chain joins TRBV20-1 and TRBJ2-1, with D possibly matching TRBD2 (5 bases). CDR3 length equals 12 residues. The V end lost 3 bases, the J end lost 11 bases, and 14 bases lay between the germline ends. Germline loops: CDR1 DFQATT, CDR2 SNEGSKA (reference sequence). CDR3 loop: CSASKMDFQQFF. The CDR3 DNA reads TGCAGTGCTAGTAAAATGGACTTTCAGCAGTTCTTC.

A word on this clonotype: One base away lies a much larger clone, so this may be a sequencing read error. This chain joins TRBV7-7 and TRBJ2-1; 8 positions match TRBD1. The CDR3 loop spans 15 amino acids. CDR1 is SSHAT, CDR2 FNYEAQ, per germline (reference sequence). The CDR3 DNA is TGTGTCAGCAGCCCCACAGGGGGTATGTCCAATGAGCAGTTCTTC. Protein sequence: CVSSPTGGMSNEQFF.